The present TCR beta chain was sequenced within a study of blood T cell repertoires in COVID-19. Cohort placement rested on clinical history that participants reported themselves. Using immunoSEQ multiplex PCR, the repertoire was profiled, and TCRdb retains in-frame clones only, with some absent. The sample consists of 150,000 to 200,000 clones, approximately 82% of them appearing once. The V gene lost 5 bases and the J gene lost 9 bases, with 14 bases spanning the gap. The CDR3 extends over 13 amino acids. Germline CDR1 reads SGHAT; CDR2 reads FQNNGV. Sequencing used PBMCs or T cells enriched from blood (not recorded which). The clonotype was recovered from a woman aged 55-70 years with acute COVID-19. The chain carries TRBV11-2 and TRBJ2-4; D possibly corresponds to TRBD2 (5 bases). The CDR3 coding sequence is TGTGCCAGCAGCAACCCGACCCGGGGCATTCAGTACTTC. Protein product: CASSNPTRGIQYF.